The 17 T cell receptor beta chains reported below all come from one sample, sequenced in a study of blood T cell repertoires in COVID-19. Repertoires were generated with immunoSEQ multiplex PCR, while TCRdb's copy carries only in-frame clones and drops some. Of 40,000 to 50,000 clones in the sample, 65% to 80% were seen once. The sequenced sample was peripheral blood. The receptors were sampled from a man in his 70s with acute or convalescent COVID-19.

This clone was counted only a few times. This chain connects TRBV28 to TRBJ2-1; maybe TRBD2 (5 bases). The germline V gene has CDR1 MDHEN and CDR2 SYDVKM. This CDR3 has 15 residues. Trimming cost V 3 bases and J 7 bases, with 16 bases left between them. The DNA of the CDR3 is TGTGCCAGCAGTTTTCGGCTAGCAACTTCAAATGAGCAGTTCTTC. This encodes CASSFRLATSNEQFF. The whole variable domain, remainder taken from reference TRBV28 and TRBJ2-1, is DVKVTQSSRYLVKRTGEKVFLECVQDMDHENMFWYRQDPGLGLRLIYFSYDVKMKEKGDIPEGYSVSREKKERFSLILESASTNQTSMYLCASSFRLATSNEQFFGPGTRLTVL.

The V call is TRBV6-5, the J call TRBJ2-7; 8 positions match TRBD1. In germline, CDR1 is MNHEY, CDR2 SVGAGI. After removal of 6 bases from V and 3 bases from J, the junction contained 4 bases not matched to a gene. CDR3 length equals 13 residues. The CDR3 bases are TGTGCCAGCAGGGGACAGGTACTCTACGAGCAGTACTTC. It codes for CASRGQVLYEQYF.

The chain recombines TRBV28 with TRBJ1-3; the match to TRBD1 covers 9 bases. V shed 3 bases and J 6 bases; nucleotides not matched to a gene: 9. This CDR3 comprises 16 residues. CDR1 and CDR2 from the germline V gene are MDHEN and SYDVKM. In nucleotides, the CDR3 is TGTGCCAGCAGTTTCGGGGACAGGGTCGATGCAAACACCATATATTTT. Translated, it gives CASSFGDRVDANTIYF.

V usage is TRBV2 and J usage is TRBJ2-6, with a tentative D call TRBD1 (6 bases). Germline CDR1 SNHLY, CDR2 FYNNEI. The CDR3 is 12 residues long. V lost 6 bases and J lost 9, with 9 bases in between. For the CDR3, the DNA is TGTGCCAGCAGCTGGACAGTCAACGTCCTGACTTTC. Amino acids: CASSWTVNVLTF.

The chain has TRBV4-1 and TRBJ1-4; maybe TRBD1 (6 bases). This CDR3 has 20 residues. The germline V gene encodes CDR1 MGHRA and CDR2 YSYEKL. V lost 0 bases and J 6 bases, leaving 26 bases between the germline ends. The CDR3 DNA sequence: TGCGCCAGCAGCCAAGATACTTTCGTCCCTCAGGGGACTATCGATGAAAAACTGTTTTTT. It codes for CASSQDTFVPQGTIDEKLFF.

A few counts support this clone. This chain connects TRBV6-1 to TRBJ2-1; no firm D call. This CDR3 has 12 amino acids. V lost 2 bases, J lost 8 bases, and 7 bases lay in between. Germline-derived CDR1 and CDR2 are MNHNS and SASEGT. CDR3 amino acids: CASSETGDEQFF. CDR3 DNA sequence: TGTGCCAGCAGTGAAACCGGTGATGAGCAGTTCTTC.

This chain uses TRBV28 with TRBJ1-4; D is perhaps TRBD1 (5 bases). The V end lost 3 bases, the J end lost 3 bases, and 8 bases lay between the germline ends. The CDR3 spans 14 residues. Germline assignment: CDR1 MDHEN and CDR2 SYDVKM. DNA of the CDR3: TGTGCCAGCAGTTTCCCGGGGGCTAATGAAAAACTGTTTTTT. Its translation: CASSFPGANEKLFF. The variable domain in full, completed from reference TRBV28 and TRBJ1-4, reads DVKVTQSSRYLVKRTGEKVFLECVQDMDHENMFWYRQDPGLGLRLIYFSYDVKMKEKGDIPEGYSVSREKKERFSLILESASTNQTSMYLCASSFPGANEKLFFGSGTQLSVL.

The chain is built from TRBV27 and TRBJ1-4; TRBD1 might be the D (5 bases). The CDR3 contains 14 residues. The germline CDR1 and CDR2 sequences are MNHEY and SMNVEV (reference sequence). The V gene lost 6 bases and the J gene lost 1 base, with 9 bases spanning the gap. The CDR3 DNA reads TGTGCCAGCAGGCTCCAGGGAACTAATGAAAAACTGTTTTTT. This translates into CASRLQGTNEKLFF.

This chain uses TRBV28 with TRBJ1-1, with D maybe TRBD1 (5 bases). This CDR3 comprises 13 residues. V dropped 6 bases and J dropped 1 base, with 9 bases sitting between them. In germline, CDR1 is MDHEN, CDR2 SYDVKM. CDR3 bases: TGTGCCAGCAGACTCACAGGGAACACTGAAGCTTTCTTT. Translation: CASRLTGNTEAFF.

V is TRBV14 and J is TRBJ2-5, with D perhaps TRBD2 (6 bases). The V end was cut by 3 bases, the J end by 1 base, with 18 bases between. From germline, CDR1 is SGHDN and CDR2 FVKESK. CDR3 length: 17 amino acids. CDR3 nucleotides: TGTGCCAGCAGCCAGAACTCGGGAGTGAACCTCCAAGAGACCCAGTACTTC. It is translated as CASSQNSGVNLQETQYF.

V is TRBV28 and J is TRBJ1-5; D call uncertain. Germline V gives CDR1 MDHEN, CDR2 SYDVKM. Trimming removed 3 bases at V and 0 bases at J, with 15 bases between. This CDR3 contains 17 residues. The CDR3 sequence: CASSFGGPWNSNQPQHF. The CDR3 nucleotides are TGTGCCAGCAGTTTTGGAGGGCCCTGGAATAGCAATCAGCCCCAGCATTTT.

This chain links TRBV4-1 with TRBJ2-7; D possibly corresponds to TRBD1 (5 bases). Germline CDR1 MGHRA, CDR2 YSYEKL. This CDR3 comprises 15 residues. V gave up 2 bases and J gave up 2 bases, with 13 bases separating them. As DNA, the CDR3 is TGCGCCAGCAGCCAACTGGGGCAGCTCGCCTACGAGCAGTACTTC. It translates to CASSQLGQLAYEQYF.

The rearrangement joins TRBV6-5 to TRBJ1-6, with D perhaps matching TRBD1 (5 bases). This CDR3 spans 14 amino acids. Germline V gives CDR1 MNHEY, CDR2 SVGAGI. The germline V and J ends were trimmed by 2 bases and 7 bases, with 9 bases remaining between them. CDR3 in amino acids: CASSYRQQNSPLHF. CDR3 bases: TGTGCCAGCAGTTACCGACAGCAGAATTCACCCCTCCACTTT.

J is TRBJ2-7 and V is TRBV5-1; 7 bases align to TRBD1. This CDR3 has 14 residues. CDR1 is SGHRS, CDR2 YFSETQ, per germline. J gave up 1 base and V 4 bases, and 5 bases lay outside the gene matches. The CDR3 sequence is CASSNRGLSYEQYF. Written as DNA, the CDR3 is TGCGCCAGCAGCAACAGGGGCTTATCCTACGAGCAGTACTTC.

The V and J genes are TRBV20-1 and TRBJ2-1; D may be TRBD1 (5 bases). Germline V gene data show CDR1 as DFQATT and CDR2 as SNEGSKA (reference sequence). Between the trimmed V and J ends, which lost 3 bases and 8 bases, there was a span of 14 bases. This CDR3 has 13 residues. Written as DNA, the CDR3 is TGCAGTGCTAGTACAGGTCAATCCGATGAGCAGTTCTTC. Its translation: CSASTGQSDEQFF.

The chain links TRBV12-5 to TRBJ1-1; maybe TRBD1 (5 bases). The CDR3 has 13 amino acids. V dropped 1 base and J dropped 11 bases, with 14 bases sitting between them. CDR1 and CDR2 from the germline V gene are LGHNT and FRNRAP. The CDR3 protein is CASGLGAGRVAFF. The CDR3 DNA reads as TGTGCTAGTGGTTTGGGGGCAGGGAGGGTTGCTTTCTTT.

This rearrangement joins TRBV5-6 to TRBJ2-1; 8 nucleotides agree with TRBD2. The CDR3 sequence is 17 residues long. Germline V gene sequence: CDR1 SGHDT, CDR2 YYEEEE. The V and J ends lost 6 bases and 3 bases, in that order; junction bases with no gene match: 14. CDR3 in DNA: TGTGCCAGCATCCAAACCCTAGCGGGTGGGGACTACAATGAGCAGTTCTTC. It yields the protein CASIQTLAGGDYNEQFF.